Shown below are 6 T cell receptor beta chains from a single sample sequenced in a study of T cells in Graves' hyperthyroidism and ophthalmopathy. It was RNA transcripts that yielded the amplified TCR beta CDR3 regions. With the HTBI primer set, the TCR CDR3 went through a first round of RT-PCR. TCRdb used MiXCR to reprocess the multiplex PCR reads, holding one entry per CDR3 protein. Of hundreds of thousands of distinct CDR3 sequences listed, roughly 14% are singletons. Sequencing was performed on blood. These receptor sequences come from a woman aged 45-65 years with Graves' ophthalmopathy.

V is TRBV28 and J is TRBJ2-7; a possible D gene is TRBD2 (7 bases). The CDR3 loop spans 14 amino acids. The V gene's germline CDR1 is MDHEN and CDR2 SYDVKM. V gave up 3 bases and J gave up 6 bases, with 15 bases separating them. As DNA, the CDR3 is TGTGCCAGCAGTTTTGTCGGGGGGCGCAGCGAGCAGTACTTC. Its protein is CASSFVGGRSEQYF.

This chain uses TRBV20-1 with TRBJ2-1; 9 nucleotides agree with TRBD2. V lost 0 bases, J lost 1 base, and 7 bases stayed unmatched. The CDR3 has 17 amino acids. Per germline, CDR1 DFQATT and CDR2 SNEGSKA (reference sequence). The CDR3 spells CSAREGSGSGSYNEQFF. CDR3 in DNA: TGCAGTGCTAGAGAAGGTAGCGGGAGTGGGTCCTACAATGAGCAGTTCTTC.

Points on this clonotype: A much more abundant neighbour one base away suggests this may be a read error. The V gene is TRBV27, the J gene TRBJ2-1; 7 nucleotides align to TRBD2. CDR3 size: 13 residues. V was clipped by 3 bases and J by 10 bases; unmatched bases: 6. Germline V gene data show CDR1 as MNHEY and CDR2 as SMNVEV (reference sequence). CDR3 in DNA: TGTGCCAGCAGTTTGAGGGAGGGCCACGAGCAGTTCTTC. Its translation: CASSLREGHEQFF.

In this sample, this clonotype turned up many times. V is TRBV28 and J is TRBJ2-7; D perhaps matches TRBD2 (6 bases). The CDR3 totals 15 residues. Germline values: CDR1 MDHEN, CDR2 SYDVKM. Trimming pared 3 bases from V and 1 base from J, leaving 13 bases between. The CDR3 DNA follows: TGTGCCAGCAGTTTTCGTCCCGGGGGTTCCTACGAGCAGTACTTC. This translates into CASSFRPGGSYEQYF.

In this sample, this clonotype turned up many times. The CDR3 DNA reads as TGTGCCAGCACCAAACAGGGGATACGCAATGAGCAGTTCTTC. It specifies CASTKQGIRNEQFF. The chain links TRBV28 to TRBJ2-1; TRBD1 agrees at 7 bases. The CDR3 totals 14 residues. With V trimmed by 7 bases and J by 6 bases, 9 bases remained unmatched. The germline V gene has CDR1 MDHEN and CDR2 SYDVKM.

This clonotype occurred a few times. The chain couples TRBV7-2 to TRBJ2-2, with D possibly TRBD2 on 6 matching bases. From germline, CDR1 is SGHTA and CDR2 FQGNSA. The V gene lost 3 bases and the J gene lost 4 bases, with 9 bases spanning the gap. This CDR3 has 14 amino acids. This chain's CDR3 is CASSFGGTTGELFF. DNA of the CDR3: TGTGCCAGCAGCTTTGGAGGGACCACCGGGGAGCTGTTTTTT.